One sample yielded the 22 T cell receptor beta chains listed below, sequenced in a study of vaccination effects on CD4 cells after COVID-19. Scientists isolated CD4+ T cells after a roughly 10-day culture period ended. The data were produced by immunoSEQ multiplex PCR, yet TCRdb's version contains in-frame clones alone and is incomplete. The sample records approximately 45,000 clones, 60% to 80% being singletons. Their antigens remain unidentified. This material consisted of CD4+ T cells from PBMCs cultured without peptide, taken before COVID-19 vaccination. These receptors all come from a human donor who had a prior SARS-CoV-2 infection.

The chain uses TRBV29-1 and TRBJ1-5, with 10 bases lining up with TRBD1. The germline gives CDR1 SQVTM, CDR2 ANQGSEA. This CDR3 has 14 residues. The ends lost 4 bases at V and 14 bases at J; junction bases unmatched: 14. The CDR3 reads CSVGRDRGLSWEHF. CDR3 DNA sequence: TGCAGCGTTGGCCGGGACAGGGGATTATCGTGGGAGCATTTT.

This chain joins TRBV2 and TRBJ1-1; 8 nucleotides agree with TRBD1. Losses at the gene ends were 5 bases for V and 7 bases for J; bases not matched to a gene: 9. CDR3 length: 14 residues. Germline V gene lookup returns CDR1 SNHLY and CDR2 FYNNEI. CDR3 residues: CASSFDRGEDEAFF. The CDR3 coding sequence is TGTGCCAGCAGTTTTGACAGGGGTGAGGATGAAGCTTTCTTT.

The chain recombines TRBV19 with TRBJ1-2, with unresolved D. From germline, CDR1 is LNHDA and CDR2 SQIVND (reference sequence). The length of the CDR3 is 13 residues. V was shortened by 1 base and J by 6 bases, with 9 bases between the two germline ends. The CDR3 sequence: CASSIVAEDGYTF. The CDR3, as DNA: TGTGCCAGTAGTATAGTAGCGGAGGATGGCTACACCTTC.

J is TRBJ2-7 and V is TRBV7-2; D is uncertain. With 5 bases removed from V and 0 bases from J, the gap between germline ends came to 11 bases. CDR1 is SGHTA, CDR2 FQGNSA, per germline. The CDR3 sequence is 14 residues long. The CDR3 nucleotides read TGTGCCAGCAGCCTAGTGGGATCCTCCTACGAGCAGTACTTC. Residues: CASSLVGSSYEQYF.

The V gene is TRBV5-4, the J gene TRBJ2-5; TRBD1 matches 9 bases. CDR3 length: 14 amino acids. Germline V gives CDR1 SGHNT, CDR2 YYREEE (reference sequence). V was pared by 4 bases and J by 5 bases, with 6 bases of the junction left unmatched. For the CDR3, the DNA is TGTGCCAGCAGCCCTGCCGGGACAGGGGAGACCCAGTACTTC. It codes for CASSPAGTGETQYF.

The rearrangement joins TRBV2 to TRBJ1-5, with D unresolved. The CDR3 is 16 residues long. Trimming cost V 1 base and J 7 bases, with 17 bases left between them. CDR1 and CDR2 from the germline V gene are SNHLY and FYNNEI. The CDR3 is CASSEDTGIDMQPQHF. The CDR3 DNA reads as TGTGCCAGCAGTGAAGACACTGGAATTGATATGCAGCCCCAGCATTTT.

A few counts support this clone. The chain joins TRBV2 to TRBJ1-2, with D possibly being TRBD1 (6 bases). The CDR3 is 13 amino acids. Between the trimmed V and J ends, which lost 3 bases and 4 bases, there was a span of 9 bases. Germline CDR1 reads SNHLY; CDR2 reads FYNNEI. In DNA form, the CDR3 reads TGTGCCAGCAGTGAGGACAGACCCTATGGCTACACCTTC. Its protein product is CASSEDRPYGYTF.

V and J are TRBV4-2 and TRBJ2-3, with a possible D match to TRBD2 (7 bases). The germline CDR1 and CDR2 sequences are LGHNA and YNFKEQ. This CDR3 region has 15 residues. Trimming shortened V by 0 bases and J by 4 bases, and 11 bases separated the two germline ends. DNA of the CDR3: TGTGCCAGCAGCCAAGAGTGGGGGGGCGCAGATACGCAGTATTTT. This gives the protein CASSQEWGGADTQYF.

The CDR3 DNA sequence: TGTGCCAGCAGCCGCAGTGGGACCGGGGAGCTGTTTTTT. This codes for CASSRSGTGELFF. This chain joins TRBV3-1 (or the pseudogene TRBV3-2) and TRBJ2-2; D is ambiguous. V was shortened by 4 bases and J by 5 bases, with 8 bases between the two germline ends. This CDR3 contains 13 residues. Germline V gene data show CDR1 as LGHDT and CDR2 as YNNKEL (reference sequence).

The J gene is TRBJ2-3, the V gene TRBV30, with D perhaps matching TRBD1 or TRBD2 (5 bases each). There are 15 residues in the CDR3. V lost 0 bases and J lost 0, with 10 bases in between. Germline lookup yields CDR1 GTSNPN and CDR2 SVGIG (reference sequence). DNA for the CDR3: TGTGCCTGGAGTGTACGTGGGGGAAGCACAGATACGCAGTATTTT. Translating it yields CAWSVRGGSTDTQYF.

On this clone itself: At one end, the junction sequence differs from germline, possibly due to a read error. The rearrangement links TRBV29-1 to TRBJ2-1; D is uncertain. The CDR3 has 14 amino acids. Looked up from germline, CDR1 is SQVTM and CDR2 is ANQGSEA. CDR3 DNA sequence: TGCAGCGTCGAAGGCAAGAGCTCCTACAATGAGCAGTTCTTC. This codes for CSVEGKSSYNEQFF.

The chain carries TRBV20-1 and TRBJ2-3, with unresolved D. Germline V CDR1 and CDR2: DFQATT, SNEGSKA (reference sequence). The CDR3 is 11 residues long. V dropped 6 bases and J dropped 5 bases, with 9 bases sitting between them. The CDR3 loop is CSALEIDTQYF. The CDR3 region has the DNA TGCAGTGCCCTTGAAATAGATACGCAGTATTTT.

This clone was found once. CDR3: CASSSTGGIYSTEAFF. The CDR3 DNA follows: TGTGCCAGCAGTTCTACAGGGGGAATTTATAGTACTGAAGCTTTCTTT. V usage is TRBV7-2 and J usage is TRBJ1-1; 8 bases are a match to TRBD1. The CDR3 runs to 16 residues. From germline, CDR1 is SGHTA and CDR2 FQGNSA. Trimming took 6 bases from V and 5 from J; bases not matched to a gene: 14.

The rearrangement joins TRBV29-1 to TRBJ2-5; D is unclear. This CDR3 is built from 12 residues. Germline lookup yields CDR1 SQVTM and CDR2 ANQGSEA. The V gene lost 3 bases and the J gene lost 4 bases, with 9 bases spanning the gap. Here the CDR3 DNA reads TGCAGCGTTGACTTCGGGTTAGAGACCCAGTACTTC. It codes for CSVDFGLETQYF.

The V and J genes are TRBV24-1 and TRBJ1-6; D might be TRBD1 (6 bases). Trimming took off 4 bases at V and 9 bases at J, with 12 bases between the two ends. The CDR3 consists of 14 residues. The germline gives CDR1 KGHDR, CDR2 SFDVKD. The CDR3 DNA reads as TGTGCCACCAGTGAGGCAGGGGCTGGTTCACCCCTCCACTTT. This codes for CATSEAGAGSPLHF.

This clone was counted between two and nine times. The CDR3 loop is CSGVSAGESYNEQFF. The CDR3 coding sequence is TGCAGCGGGGTCTCCGCGGGGGAGTCCTACAATGAGCAGTTCTTC. The J gene is TRBJ2-1, the V gene TRBV29-1; 7 nucleotides line up with TRBD2. CDR1 is SQVTM and CDR2 is ANQGSEA in the germline V gene. This CDR3 contains 15 residues. The V gene end was trimmed by 7 bases and the J gene end by 1 base; junction bases not matched to a gene: 10.

The J gene is TRBJ1-4, the V gene TRBV3-1 (or the pseudogene TRBV3-2); D is unclear. This CDR3 region has 14 residues. CDR1 LGHDT and CDR2 YNNKEL come from the germline V gene (reference sequence). Trimming shortened V by 4 bases and J by 3 bases, and 9 bases separated the two germline ends. CDR3 amino acids: CASSRPAANEKLFF. The CDR3, as DNA: TGTGCCAGCAGCCGTCCGGCAGCTAATGAAAAACTGTTTTTT.

The chain joins TRBV11-3 to TRBJ1-2; tentatively, D is TRBD1 (5 bases). The CDR3 contains 17 residues. Trimming stripped 5 bases from V and 1 base from J, with 20 bases between. CDR1 SGHNT and CDR2 YENEEA come from the germline V gene. In nucleotides, the CDR3 is TGTGCCAGCAGCCTAGGGGTGCGGCAGGCCGATAACTATGGCTACACCTTC. Its protein product is CASSLGVRQADNYGYTF.

The CDR3, as DNA: TGTGCCAGCAGTGAGAATCAGTCAGGGTTCAGCTACGAGCAGTACTTC. Translated, it gives CASSENQSGFSYEQYF. This chain links TRBV2 with TRBJ2-7; perhaps TRBD1 as D (5 bases). With 3 bases removed from V and 3 bases from J, the gap between germline ends came to 18 bases. This CDR3 has 16 residues. The germline gives CDR1 SNHLY, CDR2 FYNNEI.

This clone has just one count. This sequence joins TRBV7-2 and TRBJ2-7, with 12 bases aligning to TRBD2. J lost 7 bases, V lost 5 bases, and 9 bases had no gene match. This CDR3 has 15 residues. Per the germline V gene, CDR1 is SGHTA and CDR2 is FQGNSA. The DNA for the CDR3 is TGTGCCAGCAGCGCACGACTAGCGGGAGTAAGTGAGCAGTACTTC. It translates to CASSARLAGVSEQYF.

In its sample, this clone ranks as medium-sized (0.01 to 0.1%). V and J are TRBV6-1 and TRBJ1-4; D unclear. The CDR3 consists of 13 residues. Germline CDR1 MNHNS, CDR2 SASEGT. V lost 2 bases and J lost 11, with 12 bases in between. This CDR3 reads CASSESQPFKLFF. In nucleotides, the CDR3 is TGTGCCAGCAGTGAATCTCAACCGTTTAAACTGTTTTTT.

A remark on this clone: The germline gene is not matched at one end of the junction; a read error may be the cause. The rearrangement links TRBV11-3 to TRBJ2-1; 10 positions match TRBD2. Germline V gives CDR1 SGHNT, CDR2 YENEEA. CDR3 length: 14 amino acids. In DNA, the CDR3 is TGTGCCAGCAGCTTAGGTCCTAGCGGGAGTGTTGGGGTCTTC. The encoded protein is CASSLGPSGSVGVF.